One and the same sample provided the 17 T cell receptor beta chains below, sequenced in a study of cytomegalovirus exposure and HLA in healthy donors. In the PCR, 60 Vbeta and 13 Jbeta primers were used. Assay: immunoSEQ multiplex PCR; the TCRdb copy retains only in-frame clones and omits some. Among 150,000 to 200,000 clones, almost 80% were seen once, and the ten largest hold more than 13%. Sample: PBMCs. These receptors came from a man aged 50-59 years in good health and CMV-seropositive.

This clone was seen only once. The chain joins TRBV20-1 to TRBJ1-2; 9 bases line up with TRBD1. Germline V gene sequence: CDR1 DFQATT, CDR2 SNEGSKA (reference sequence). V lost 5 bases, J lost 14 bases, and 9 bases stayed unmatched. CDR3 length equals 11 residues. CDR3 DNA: TGCAGTGCTCGCCGGGACAGGGAGAGGACCTTC. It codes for CSARRDRERTF.

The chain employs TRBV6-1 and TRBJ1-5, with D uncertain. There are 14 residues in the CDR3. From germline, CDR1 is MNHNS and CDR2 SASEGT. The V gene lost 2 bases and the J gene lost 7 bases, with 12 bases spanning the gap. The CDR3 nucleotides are TGTGCCAGCAGTGAATCCCCGGGAGAGCAGCCCCAGCATTTT. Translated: CASSESPGEQPQHF.

CDR3 region: CASSPTGSGNTIYF. Written as DNA, the CDR3 is TGCGCCAGCAGCCCGACAGGATCTGGAAACACCATATATTTT. J is TRBJ1-3 and V is TRBV5-1, with a possible D match to TRBD1 (6 bases). V was trimmed by 4 bases and J by 1 base, leaving 9 bases between them. The CDR3 covers 14 residues. Per germline, CDR1 SGHRS and CDR2 YFSETQ.

CDR3 in amino acids: CASSQDRGHLEAFF. CDR3 bases: TGTGCCAGTAGTCAGGACAGGGGGCACCTTGAAGCTTTCTTT. V gene TRBV19 combines with J gene TRBJ1-1; 11 bases are a match to TRBD1. CDR1 is LNHDA and CDR2 is SQIVND in the germline V gene (reference sequence). Germline trimming cut 5 bases from V and 7 bases from J; bases unmatched to any gene: 6. The CDR3 runs 14 residues.

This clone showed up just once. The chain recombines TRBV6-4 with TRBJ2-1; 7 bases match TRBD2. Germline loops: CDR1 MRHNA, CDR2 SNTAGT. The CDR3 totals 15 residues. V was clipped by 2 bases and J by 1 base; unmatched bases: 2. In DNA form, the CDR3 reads TGTGCCAGCAGTGACGGGGAGGGTTCCTACAATGAGCAGTTCTTC. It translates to CASSDGEGSYNEQFF.

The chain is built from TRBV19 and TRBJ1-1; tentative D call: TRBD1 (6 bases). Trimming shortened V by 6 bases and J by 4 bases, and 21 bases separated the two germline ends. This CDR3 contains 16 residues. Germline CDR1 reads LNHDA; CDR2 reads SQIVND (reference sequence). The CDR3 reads CASSAPSLQGGTEAFF. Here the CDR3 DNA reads TGTGCCAGTAGCGCCCCCAGCTTACAGGGTGGCACTGAAGCTTTCTTT. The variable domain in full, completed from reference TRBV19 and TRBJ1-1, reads DGGITQSPKYLFRKEGQNVTLSCEQNLNHDAMYWYRQDPGQGLRLIYYSQIVNDFQKGDIAEGYSVSREKKESFPLTVTSAQKNPTAFYLCASSAPSLQGGTEAFFGQGTRLTVV.

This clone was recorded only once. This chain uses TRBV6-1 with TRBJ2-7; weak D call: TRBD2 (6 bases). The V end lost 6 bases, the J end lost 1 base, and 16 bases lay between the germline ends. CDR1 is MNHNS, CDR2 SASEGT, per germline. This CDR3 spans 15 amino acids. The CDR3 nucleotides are TGTGCCAGCAGGGGAGGAGGGTTTAGTTCCTACGAGCAGTACTTC. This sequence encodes CASRGGGFSSYEQYF.

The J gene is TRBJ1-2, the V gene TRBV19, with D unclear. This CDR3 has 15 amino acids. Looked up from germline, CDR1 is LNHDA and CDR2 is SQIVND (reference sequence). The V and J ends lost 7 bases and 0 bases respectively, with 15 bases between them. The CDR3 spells CASIRGGTTNYGYTF. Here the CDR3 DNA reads TGTGCCAGTATTCGAGGAGGAACTACTAACTATGGCTACACCTTC.

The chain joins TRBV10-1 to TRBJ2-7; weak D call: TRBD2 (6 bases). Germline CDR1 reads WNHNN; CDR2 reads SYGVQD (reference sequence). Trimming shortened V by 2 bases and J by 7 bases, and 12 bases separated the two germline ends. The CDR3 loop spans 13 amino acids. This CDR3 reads CASSERRVGEQYV. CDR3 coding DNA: TGCGCCAGCAGTGAGAGGAGGGTGGGAGAGCAGTACGTC.

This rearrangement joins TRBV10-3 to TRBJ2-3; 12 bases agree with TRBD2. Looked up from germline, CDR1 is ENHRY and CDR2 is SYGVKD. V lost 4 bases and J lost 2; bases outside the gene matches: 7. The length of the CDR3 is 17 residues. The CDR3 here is CAISVRTSGVSTDTQYF. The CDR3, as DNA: TGTGCCATCAGTGTCCGGACTAGCGGGGTCTCCACAGATACGCAGTATTTT.

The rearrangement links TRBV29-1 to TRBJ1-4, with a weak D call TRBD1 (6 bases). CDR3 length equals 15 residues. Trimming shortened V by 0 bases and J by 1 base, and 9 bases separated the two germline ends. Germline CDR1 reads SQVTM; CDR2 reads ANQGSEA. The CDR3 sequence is CSVEELGQTNEKLFF. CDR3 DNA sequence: TGCAGCGTTGAAGAGTTGGGACAAACTAATGAAAAACTGTTTTTT. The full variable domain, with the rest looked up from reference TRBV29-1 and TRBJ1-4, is SAVISQKPSRDICQRGTSLTIQCQVDSQVTMMFWYRQQPGQSLTLIATANQGSEATYESGFVIDKFPISRPNLTFSTLTVSNMSPEDSSIYLCSVEELGQTNEKLFFGSGTQLSVL.

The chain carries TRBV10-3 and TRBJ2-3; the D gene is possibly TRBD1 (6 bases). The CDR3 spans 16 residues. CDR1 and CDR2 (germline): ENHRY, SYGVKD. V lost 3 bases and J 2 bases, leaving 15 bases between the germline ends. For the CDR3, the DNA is TGTGCCATCAGTGAACCCGGGACAAAGCCCACAGATACGCAGTATTTT. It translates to CAISEPGTKPTDTQYF.

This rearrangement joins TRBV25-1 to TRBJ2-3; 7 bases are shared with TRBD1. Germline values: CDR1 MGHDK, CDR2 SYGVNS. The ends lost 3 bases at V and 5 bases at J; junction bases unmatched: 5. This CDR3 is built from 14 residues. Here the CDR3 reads CASSDNTGVDTQYF. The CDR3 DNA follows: TGTGCCAGCAGTGACAATACAGGGGTAGATACGCAGTATTTT.

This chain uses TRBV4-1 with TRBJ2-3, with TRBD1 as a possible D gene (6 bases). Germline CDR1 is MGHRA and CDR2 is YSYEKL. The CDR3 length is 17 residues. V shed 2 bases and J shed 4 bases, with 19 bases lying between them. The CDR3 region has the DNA TGCGCCAGCAGCCAACTGGACAGCGCAGTGACTCCAGATACGCAGTATTTT. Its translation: CASSQLDSAVTPDTQYF.

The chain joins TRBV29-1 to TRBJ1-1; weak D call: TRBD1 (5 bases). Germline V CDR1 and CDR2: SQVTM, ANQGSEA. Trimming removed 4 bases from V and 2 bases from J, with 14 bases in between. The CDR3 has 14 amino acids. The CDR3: CSVGKGLTNTEAFF. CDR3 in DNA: TGCAGCGTTGGGAAGGGACTGACAAACACTGAAGCTTTCTTT.

CDR3 DNA sequence: TGTGCCATCAGTGAGTCGGGGGGTAGCAATCAGCCCCAGCATTTT. This translates into CAISESGGSNQPQHF. The chain uses TRBV10-3 and TRBJ1-5; D perhaps matches TRBD1 (5 bases). This CDR3 is built from 15 residues. CDR1 ENHRY and CDR2 SYGVKD come from the germline V gene. V gave up 0 bases and J gave up 0 bases, with 6 bases separating them.

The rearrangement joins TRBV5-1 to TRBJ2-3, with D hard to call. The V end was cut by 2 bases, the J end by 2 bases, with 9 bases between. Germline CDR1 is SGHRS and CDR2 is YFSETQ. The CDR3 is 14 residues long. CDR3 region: CASSFEAPTDTQYF. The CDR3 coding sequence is TGCGCCAGCAGCTTTGAAGCCCCCACAGATACGCAGTATTTT.